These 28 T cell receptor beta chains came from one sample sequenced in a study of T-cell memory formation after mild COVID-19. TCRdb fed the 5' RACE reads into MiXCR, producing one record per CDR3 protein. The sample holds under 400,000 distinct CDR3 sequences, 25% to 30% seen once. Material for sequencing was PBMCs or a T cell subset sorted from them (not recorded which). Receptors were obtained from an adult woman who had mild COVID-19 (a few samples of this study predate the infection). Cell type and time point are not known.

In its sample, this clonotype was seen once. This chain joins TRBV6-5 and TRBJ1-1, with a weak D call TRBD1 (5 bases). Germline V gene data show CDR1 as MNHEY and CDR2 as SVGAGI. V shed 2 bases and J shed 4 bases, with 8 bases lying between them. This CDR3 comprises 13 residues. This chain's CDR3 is CASSYEGSTEAFF. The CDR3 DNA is TGTGCCAGCAGTTACGAGGGGAGCACTGAAGCTTTCTTT.

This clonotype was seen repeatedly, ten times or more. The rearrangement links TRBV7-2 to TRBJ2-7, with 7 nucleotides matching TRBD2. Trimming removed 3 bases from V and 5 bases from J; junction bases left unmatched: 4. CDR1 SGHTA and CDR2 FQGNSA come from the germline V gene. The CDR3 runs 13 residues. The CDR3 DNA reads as TGTGCCAGCAGCTTTCGCGGGAGCCACGAGCAGTACTTC. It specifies CASSFRGSHEQYF.

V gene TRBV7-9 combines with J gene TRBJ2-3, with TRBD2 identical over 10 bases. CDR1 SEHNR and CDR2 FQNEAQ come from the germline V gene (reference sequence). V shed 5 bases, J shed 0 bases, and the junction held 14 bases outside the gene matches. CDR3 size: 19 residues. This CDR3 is CASSPLSGRARSSTDTQYF. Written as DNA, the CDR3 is TGTGCCAGCAGCCCACTCAGCGGGAGGGCCAGATCTAGCACAGATACGCAGTATTTT.

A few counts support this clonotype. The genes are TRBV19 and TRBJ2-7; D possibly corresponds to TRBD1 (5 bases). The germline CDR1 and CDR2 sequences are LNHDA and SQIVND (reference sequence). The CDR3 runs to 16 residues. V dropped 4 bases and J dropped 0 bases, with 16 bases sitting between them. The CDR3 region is CASSKGLPKSSYEQYF. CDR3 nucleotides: TGTGCCAGTAGTAAGGGGCTACCCAAGAGCTCCTACGAGCAGTACTTC.

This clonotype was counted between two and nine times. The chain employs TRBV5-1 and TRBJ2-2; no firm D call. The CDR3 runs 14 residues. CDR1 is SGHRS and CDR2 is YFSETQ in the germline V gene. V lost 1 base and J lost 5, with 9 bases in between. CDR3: CASSLIVDTGELFF. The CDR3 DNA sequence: TGCGCCAGCAGCTTGATAGTGGATACCGGGGAGCTGTTTTTT.

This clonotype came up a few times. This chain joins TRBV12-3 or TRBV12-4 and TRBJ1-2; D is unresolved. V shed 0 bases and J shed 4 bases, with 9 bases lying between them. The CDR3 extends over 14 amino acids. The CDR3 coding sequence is TGTGCCAGCAGTTTAGCGTCGTTAGCCTATGGCTACACCTTC. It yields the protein CASSLASLAYGYTF.

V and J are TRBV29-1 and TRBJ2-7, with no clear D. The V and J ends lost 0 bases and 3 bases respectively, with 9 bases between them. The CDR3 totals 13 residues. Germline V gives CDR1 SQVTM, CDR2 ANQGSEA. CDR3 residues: CSVEDLESYEQYF. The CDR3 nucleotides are TGCAGCGTTGAAGATCTGGAGAGCTACGAGCAGTACTTC.

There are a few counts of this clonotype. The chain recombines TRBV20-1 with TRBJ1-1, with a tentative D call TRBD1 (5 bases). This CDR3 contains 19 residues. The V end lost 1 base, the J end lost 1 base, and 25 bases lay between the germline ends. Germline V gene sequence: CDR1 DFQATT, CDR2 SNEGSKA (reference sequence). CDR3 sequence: CSARAPDSVTRIWNTEAFF. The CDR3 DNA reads TGCAGTGCTAGAGCGCCCGACAGCGTCACTAGGATCTGGAACACTGAAGCTTTCTTT.

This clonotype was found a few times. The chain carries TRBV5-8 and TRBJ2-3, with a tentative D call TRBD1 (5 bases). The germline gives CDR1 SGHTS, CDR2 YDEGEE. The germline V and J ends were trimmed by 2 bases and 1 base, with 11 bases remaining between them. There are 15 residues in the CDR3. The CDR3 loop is CASSLGVGGTDTQYF. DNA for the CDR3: TGTGCCAGCAGCTTAGGGGTCGGAGGCACAGATACGCAGTATTTT.

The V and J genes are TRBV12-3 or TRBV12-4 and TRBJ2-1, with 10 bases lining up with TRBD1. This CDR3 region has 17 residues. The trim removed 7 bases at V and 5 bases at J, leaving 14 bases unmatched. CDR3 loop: CASTPSATGGIDNEQFF. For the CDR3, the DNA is TGTGCCAGCACCCCATCAGCGACAGGGGGCATTGACAATGAGCAGTTCTTC.

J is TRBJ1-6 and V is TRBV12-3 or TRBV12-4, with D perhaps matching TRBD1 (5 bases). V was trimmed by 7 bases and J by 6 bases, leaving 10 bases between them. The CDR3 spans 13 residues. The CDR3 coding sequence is TGTGCCAGCACCCGGGGACCTAATTCACCCCTCCACTTT. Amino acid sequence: CASTRGPNSPLHF.

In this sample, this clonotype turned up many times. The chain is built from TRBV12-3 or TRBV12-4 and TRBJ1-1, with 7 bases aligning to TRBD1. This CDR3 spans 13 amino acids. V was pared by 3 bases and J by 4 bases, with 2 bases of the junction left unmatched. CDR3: CASSLQGGTEAFF. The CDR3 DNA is TGTGCCAGCAGTTTGCAGGGGGGCACTGAAGCTTTCTTT.

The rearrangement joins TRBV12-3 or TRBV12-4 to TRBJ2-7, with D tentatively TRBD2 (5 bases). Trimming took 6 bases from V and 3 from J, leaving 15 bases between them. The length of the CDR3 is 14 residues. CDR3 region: CASSPWAGVYEQYF. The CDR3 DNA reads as TGTGCCAGCAGCCCCTGGGCGGGCGTCTACGAGCAGTACTTC.

Here the CDR3 reads CASSSTDTYNEQFF. DNA of the CDR3: TGTGCCAGCAGCTCGACAGATACCTACAATGAGCAGTTCTTC. V usage is TRBV7-9 and J usage is TRBJ2-1, with D perhaps matching TRBD1 (5 bases). The CDR3 length is 14 residues. V lost 4 bases to trimming and J lost 2 bases, with 9 bases between them. The germline V gene encodes CDR1 SEHNR and CDR2 FQNEAQ (reference sequence).

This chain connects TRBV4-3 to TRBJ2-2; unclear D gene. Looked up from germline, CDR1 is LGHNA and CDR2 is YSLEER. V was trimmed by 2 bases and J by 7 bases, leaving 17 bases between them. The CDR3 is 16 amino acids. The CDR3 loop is CASSQSGSAVYGELFF. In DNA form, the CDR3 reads TGCGCCAGCAGCCAATCCGGGTCCGCGGTATACGGGGAGCTGTTTTTT.

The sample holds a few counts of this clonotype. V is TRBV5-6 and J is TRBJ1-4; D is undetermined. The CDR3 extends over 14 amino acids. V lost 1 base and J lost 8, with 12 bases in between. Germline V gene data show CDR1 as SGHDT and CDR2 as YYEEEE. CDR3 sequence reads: CASSLRAVGEKLFF. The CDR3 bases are TGTGCCAGCAGCTTGAGGGCAGTTGGCGAAAAACTGTTTTTT.

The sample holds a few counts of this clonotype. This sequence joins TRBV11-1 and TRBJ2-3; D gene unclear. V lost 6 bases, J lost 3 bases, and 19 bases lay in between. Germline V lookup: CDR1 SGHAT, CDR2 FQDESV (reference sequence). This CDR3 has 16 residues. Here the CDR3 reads CASSFTKGEGTDTQYF. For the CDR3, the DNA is TGTGCCAGCAGTTTCACGAAGGGTGAAGGGACAGATACGCAGTATTTT.

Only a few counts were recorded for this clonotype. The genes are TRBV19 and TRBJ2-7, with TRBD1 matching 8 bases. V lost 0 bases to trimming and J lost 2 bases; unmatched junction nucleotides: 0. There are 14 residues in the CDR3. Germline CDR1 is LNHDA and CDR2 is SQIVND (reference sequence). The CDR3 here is CASSIEQGAYEQYF. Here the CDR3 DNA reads TGTGCCAGTAGTATAGAACAGGGGGCCTACGAGCAGTACTTC.

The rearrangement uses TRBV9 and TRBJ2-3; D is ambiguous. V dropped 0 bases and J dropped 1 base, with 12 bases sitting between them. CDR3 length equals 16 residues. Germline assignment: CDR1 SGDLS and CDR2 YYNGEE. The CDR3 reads CASSVGASPGTDTQYF. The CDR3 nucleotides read TGTGCCAGCAGCGTAGGGGCCAGCCCCGGCACAGATACGCAGTATTTT.

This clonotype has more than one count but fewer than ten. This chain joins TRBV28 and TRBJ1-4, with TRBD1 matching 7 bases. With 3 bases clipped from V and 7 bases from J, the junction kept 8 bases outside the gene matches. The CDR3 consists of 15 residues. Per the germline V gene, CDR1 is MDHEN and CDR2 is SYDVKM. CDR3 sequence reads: CASSFPQGGGEKLFF. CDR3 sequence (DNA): TGTGCCAGCAGTTTCCCCCAGGGGGGGGGTGAAAAACTGTTTTTT.

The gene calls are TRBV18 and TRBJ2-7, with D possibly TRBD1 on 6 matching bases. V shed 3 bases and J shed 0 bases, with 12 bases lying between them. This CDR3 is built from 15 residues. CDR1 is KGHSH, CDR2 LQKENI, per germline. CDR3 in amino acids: CASSPKQGYSYEQYF. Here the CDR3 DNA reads TGTGCCAGCTCACCGAAACAGGGTTACTCCTACGAGCAGTACTTC.

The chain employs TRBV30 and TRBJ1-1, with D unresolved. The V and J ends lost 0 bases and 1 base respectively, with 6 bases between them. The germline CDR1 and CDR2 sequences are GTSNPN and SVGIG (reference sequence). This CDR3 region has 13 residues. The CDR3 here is CAWSVSENTEAFF. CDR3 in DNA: TGTGCCTGGAGTGTAAGTGAGAACACTGAAGCTTTCTTT.

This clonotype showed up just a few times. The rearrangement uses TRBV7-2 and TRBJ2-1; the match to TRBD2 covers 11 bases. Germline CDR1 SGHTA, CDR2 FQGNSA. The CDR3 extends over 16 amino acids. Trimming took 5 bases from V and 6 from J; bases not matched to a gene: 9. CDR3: CASSRSGGENLNEQFF. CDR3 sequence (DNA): TGTGCCAGCAGCCGTAGCGGGGGGGAAAATCTCAATGAGCAGTTCTTC.

The CDR3 loop is CASRAGFGSSYNEQFF. CDR3 in DNA: TGTGCCAGCAGGGCAGGGTTCGGGAGCTCCTACAATGAGCAGTTCTTC. The rearrangement links TRBV27 to TRBJ2-1, with a tentative D call TRBD2 (6 bases). V lost 6 bases and J lost 0, with 15 bases in between. Germline lookup yields CDR1 MNHEY and CDR2 SMNVEV (reference sequence). The length of the CDR3 is 16 residues.

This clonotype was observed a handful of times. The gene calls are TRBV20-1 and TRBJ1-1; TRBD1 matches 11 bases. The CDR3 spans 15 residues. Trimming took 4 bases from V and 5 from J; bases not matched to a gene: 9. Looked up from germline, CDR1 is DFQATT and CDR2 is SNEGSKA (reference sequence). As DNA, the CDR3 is TGCAGTGCTAAGGGAAGGACAGGGGGCTGGACTGAAGCTTTCTTT. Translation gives CSAKGRTGGWTEAFF.

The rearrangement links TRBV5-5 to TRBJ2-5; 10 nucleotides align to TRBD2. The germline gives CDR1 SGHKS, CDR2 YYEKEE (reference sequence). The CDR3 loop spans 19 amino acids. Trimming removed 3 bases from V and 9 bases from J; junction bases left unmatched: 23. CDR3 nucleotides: TGTGCCAGCAGCTCACCAGTCCAAGTGACTAGCGGGCGCGGCGGGGCCCAGTACTTC. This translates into CASSSPVQVTSGRGGAQYF.

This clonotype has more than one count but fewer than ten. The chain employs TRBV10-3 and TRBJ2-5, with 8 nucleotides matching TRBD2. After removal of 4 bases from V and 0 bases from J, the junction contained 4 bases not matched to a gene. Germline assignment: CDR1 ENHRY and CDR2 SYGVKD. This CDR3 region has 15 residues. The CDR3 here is CAISGGSGDQETQYF. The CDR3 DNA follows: TGTGCCATCAGTGGAGGTAGCGGGGACCAAGAGACCCAGTACTTC.

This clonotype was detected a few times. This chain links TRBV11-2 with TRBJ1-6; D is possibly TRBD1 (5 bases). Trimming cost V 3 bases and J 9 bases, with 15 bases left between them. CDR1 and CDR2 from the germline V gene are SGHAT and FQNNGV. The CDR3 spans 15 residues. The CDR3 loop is CASSFTGPQGSPLHF. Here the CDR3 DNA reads TGTGCCAGCAGCTTTACCGGGCCCCAGGGTTCACCCCTCCACTTT.